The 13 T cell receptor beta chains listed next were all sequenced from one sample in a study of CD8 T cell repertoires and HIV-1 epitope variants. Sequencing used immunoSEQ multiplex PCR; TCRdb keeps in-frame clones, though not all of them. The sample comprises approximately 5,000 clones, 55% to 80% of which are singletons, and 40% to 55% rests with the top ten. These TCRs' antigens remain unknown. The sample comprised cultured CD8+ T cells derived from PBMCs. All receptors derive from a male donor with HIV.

The CDR3 spells CASSKDHPTYNEQFF. Written as DNA, the CDR3 is TGTGCCAGCAGTAAGGACCACCCAACCTACAATGAGCAGTTCTTC. This chain links TRBV27 with TRBJ2-1; D is uncertain. With 5 bases removed from V and 2 bases from J, the gap between germline ends came to 13 bases. Per germline, CDR1 MNHEY and CDR2 SMNVEV (reference sequence). This CDR3 has 15 residues.

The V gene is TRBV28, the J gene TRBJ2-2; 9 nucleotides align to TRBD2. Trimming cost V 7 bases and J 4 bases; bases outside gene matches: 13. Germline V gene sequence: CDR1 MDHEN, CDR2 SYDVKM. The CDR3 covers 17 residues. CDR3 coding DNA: TGTGCCAGCACCCAATCTTTAGCGGGAGAGGGCACCGGGGAGCTGTTTTTT. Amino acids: CASTQSLAGEGTGELFF.

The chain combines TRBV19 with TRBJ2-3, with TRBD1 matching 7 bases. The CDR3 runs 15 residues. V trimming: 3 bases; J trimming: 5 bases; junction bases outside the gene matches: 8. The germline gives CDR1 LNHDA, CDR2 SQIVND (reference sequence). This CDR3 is CASSILPQGIDTQYF. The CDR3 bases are TGTGCCAGTAGTATCCTACCACAGGGGATAGATACGCAGTATTTT.

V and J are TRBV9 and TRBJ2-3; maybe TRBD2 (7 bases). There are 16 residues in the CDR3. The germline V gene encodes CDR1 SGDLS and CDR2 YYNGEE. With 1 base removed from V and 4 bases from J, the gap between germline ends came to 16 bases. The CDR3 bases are TGTGCCAGCAGCGTATCTAGCGGAGAGGGGGCAGATACGCAGTATTTT. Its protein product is CASSVSSGEGADTQYF.

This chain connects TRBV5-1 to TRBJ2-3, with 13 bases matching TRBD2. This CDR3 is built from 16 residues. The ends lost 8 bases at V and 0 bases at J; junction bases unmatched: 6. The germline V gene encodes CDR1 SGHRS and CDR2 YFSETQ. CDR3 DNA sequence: TGCGCCAGTCGGACTAGCGGGAGTGCTAGCACAGATACGCAGTATTTT. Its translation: CASRTSGSASTDTQYF.

CDR3 bases: TGCGCCAGCAGCCAAGAGCCGGGAGCGGGCGCCCTGAGCTCCTACGAGCAGTACTTC. Protein product: CASSQEPGAGALSSYEQYF. This chain joins TRBV23-1 and TRBJ2-7, with a tentative D call TRBD2 (6 bases). TRBV23-1 is treated as an ORF (open reading frame) with a function not yet certain. The germline V and J ends were trimmed by 6 bases and 0 bases, with 27 bases remaining between them. The CDR3 runs to 19 residues.

This CDR3 reads CASSRILDYEQYF. The CDR3 coding sequence is TGCGCCAGCAGCCGTATACTCGACTACGAGCAGTACTTC. The J gene is TRBJ2-7, the V gene TRBV4-3; D unresolved. This CDR3 has 13 residues. Deletions cut 4 bases from V and 3 bases from J, with 10 bases between. Germline-derived CDR1 and CDR2 are LGHNA and YSLEER.

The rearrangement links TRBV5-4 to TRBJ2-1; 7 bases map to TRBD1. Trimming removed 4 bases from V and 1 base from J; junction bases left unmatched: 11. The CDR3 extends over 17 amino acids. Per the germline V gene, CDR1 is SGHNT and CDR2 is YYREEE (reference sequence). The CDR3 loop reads CASSRTQGWESYNEQFF. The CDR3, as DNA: TGTGCCAGCAGCCGAACACAGGGGTGGGAATCCTACAATGAGCAGTTCTTC.

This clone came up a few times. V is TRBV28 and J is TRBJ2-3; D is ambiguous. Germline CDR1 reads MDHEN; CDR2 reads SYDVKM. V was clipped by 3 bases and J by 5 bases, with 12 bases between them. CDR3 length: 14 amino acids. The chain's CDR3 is CASSFIPDLDTQYF. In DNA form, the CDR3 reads TGTGCCAGCAGTTTTATTCCGGATCTAGATACGCAGTATTTT.

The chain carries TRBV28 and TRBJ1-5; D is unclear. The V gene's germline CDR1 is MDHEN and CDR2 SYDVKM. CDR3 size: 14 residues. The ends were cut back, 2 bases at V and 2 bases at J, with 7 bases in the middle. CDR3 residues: CASSLEYGNQPQHF. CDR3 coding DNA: TGTGCCAGCAGTTTAGAGTACGGCAATCAGCCCCAGCATTTT.

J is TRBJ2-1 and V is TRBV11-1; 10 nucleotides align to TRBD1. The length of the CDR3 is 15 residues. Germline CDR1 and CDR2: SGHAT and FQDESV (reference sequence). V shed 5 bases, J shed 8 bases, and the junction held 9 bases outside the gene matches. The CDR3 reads CASSIKTGTGDEQFF. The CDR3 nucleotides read TGTGCCAGCAGCATAAAGACAGGGACAGGGGATGAGCAGTTCTTC.

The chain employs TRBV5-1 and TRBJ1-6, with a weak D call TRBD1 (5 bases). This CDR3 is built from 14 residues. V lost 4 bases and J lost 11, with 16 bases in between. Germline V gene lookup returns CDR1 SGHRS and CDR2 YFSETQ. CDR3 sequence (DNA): TGCGCCAGCAGCCTAGAAGACAGAACTACACCCCTCCACTTT. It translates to CASSLEDRTTPLHF.

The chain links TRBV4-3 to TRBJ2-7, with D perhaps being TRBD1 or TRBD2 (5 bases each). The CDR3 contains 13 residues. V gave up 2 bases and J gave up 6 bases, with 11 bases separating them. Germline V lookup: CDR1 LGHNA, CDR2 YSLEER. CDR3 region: CASSQYRGGEQYF. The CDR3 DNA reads TGCGCCAGCAGCCAATACCGGGGCGGCGAGCAGTACTTC.